Here is one T cell receptor beta chain with its context. As yet, its antigen is unknown. The data were taken from a study of OX40 agonist ivuxolimab in advanced cancers. Overall study: The study gave patients intravenous ivuxolimab at 0.01 to 10 mg/kg every 2 weeks. Partial responses, seen in three patients, involved one hepatocellular carcinoma and two cutaneous melanomas. Overall study results and limits: Antigen specificity of clonally expanded peripheral T cells was not established. Expanded clones were, on average, more numerous in CD8+ T cells than in CD4+.

Assay: immunoSEQ multiplex PCR; the TCRdb copy retains only in-frame clones and omits some. The table lists under 200,000 clones, approximately 94% of them singletons. Source: CD4+ or CD8+ T cells sorted from blood, taken in a trial of the OX40 agonist ivuxolimab. The TCR originated in an adult with an advanced solid tumor such as melanoma, head and neck, liver or kidney cancer.

Written as DNA, the CDR3 is TGTGCCAGCAGCTCTGGTGGACAGAGGGACGAGCAGTACTTC. This codes for CASSSGGQRDEQYF. The chain is built from TRBV5-6 and TRBJ2-7, with TRBD1 as a possible D gene (6 bases). This CDR3 spans 14 amino acids. The germline CDR1 and CDR2 sequences are SGHDT and YYEEEE. The ends were cut back, 3 bases at V and 5 bases at J, with 15 bases in the middle.